This T cell receptor beta chain was documented in a study of cytomegalovirus exposure and HLA in healthy donors. Study results and caveats: Both high specificity and high sensitivity reportedly marked the classifier's diagnosis of cytomegalovirus status. Rare TCR sequences predominated, though certain public TCRs were found in many donors. One later analysis, an examination of the approximately 120 validation repertoires, found that first-cohort TCR clusters tended to co-occur in them.

Regarding this clone: What it binds is not known.

Germline values: CDR1 LGHNA, CDR2 YNFKEQ. Trimming removed 0 bases from V and 5 bases from J; junction bases left unmatched: 2. The CDR3 covers 14 residues. Produced via immunoSEQ multiplex PCR; TCRdb's table is partial and in-frame only. The sample includes 150,000 or so clones, 89% of them seen just once. Material: PBMCs. The rearrangement links TRBV4-2 to TRBJ2-5, with 8 bases fitting TRBD2. This sequence was found in a woman under 30 in good health and CMV-seropositive. In DNA, the CDR3 is TGTGCCAGCAGCCAAGAGTCTAGCGGGGAGACCCAGTACTTC. Its protein is CASSQESSGETQYF.